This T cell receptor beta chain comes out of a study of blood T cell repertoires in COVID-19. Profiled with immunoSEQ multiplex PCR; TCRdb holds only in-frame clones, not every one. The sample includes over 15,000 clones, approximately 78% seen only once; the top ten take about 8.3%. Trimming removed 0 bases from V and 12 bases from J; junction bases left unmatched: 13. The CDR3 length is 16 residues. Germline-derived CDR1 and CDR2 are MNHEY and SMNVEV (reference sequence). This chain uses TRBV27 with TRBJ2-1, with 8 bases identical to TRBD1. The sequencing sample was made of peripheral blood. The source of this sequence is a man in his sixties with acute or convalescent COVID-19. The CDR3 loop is CASSLSGQGVTGGQFF. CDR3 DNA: TGTGCCAGCAGTTTATCCGGACAGGGCGTGACAGGTGGGCAGTTCTTC.